Shown below are 6 T cell receptor beta chains from a single sample sequenced in a study of blood T cell repertoires in COVID-19. Using immunoSEQ multiplex PCR, the repertoire was profiled, and TCRdb retains in-frame clones only, with some absent. The data show about 250,000 clones, approximately 84% seen once. Material: peripheral blood. The receptors derive from a man aged 50-59 years with active or convalescent COVID-19.

This sequence joins TRBV27 and TRBJ1-2; TRBD1 aligns across 9 bases. The CDR3 totals 13 residues. After removal of 6 bases from V and 11 bases from J, the junction contained 10 bases not matched to a gene. The germline gives CDR1 MNHEY, CDR2 SMNVEV (reference sequence). CDR3 DNA: TGTGCCAGCAGCCTACAGGGGGCGCTTAGTTACACCTTC. Amino acids: CASSLQGALSYTF.

This clone was seen a single time. The identical CDR3 is also encoded by other nucleotide sequences in the sample. This chain connects TRBV29-1 to TRBJ1-2; D call uncertain. Germline lookup yields CDR1 SQVTM and CDR2 ANQGSEA. The CDR3 covers 11 residues. V was cut by 7 bases and J by 6 bases, with 12 bases left in between. CDR3 region: CSALTGDGYTF. DNA for the CDR3: TGCAGCGCCTTAACGGGTGATGGCTACACCTTC.

V usage is TRBV7-2 and J usage is TRBJ1-6; D is undetermined. Trimming removed 5 bases from V and 10 bases from J, with 9 bases in between. Germline CDR1 is SGHTA and CDR2 is FQGNSA. This CDR3 spans 12 amino acids. For the CDR3, the DNA is TGTGCCAGCAGCGTCGGGGAGTCACCCCTCCACTTT. Encoded protein: CASSVGESPLHF.

The rearrangement links TRBV30 to TRBJ2-1; a weak D match, TRBD1 (6 bases). The V end lost 1 base, the J end lost 3 bases, and 13 bases lay between the germline ends. CDR3 length equals 15 residues. Germline CDR1 reads GTSNPN; CDR2 reads SVGIG (reference sequence). This CDR3 is CAWSASGANYNEQFF. CDR3 DNA sequence: TGTGCCTGGAGTGCTTCAGGGGCTAACTACAATGAGCAGTTCTTC.

The V and J genes are TRBV7-8 and TRBJ1-5, with D unclear. CDR3 length equals 13 residues. The germline V gene encodes CDR1 SGHVS and CDR2 FQNEAQ. The V end was cut by 2 bases, the J end by 5 bases, with 7 bases between. The CDR3 reads CASSLNIDQPQHF. The CDR3 coding sequence is TGTGCCAGCAGCTTAAACATCGATCAGCCCCAGCATTTT. Drawing the rest from reference TRBV7-8 and TRBJ1-5, the complete variable domain is GAGVSQSPRYKVAKRGQDVALRCDPISGHVSLFWYQQALGQGPEFLTYFQNEAQLDKSGLPSDRFFAERPEGSVSTLKIQRTQQEDSAVYLCASSLNIDQPQHFGDGTRLSIL.

The chain has TRBV7-2 and TRBJ2-3; 8 bases fit TRBD2. Unmatched junction bases numbered 12, after V lost 2 bases and J lost 5 bases. Per germline, CDR1 SGHTA and CDR2 FQGNSA. The CDR3 consists of 17 residues. The CDR3, as DNA: TGTGCCAGCAGCTTAAATCCTACGGGGGGGCAACAAGATACGCAGTATTTT. Translated, it gives CASSLNPTGGQQDTQYF.